What follows are 31 T cell receptor beta chains derived from one specimen sequenced in a study of vaccination effects on CD4 cells after COVID-19. Only in-frame clones appear in the TCRdb table, and some are missing; sequencing was by immunoSEQ multiplex PCR. This table holds roughly 61,000 clones, about four fifths found once. Antigen-specific CD4+ T cells were first expanded with viral peptide pools by the ViraFEST assay and only then sequenced. Scientists isolated CD4+ T cells after a roughly ten-day culture period ended. No antigen has been identified for these receptors. Here the sequenced sample was CD4+ T cells from PBMCs cultured with HCoV-229E spike peptides, taken before COVID-19 vaccination. Every receptor here comes from a human donor who received a COVID-19 vaccine.

The rearrangement joins TRBV7-8 to TRBJ2-3; 7 positions match TRBD1. V trimming: 5 bases; J trimming: 4 bases; junction bases outside the gene matches: 9. CDR1 and CDR2 (germline): SGHVS, FQNEAQ. This CDR3 region has 15 residues. This CDR3 is CASSPKRQGPDTQYF. The DNA for the CDR3 is TGTGCCAGCAGCCCCAAACGACAGGGTCCAGATACGCAGTATTTT.

The chain carries TRBV28 and TRBJ1-5; no reliable D call. V lost 1 base, J lost 4 bases, and 5 bases lay in between. The CDR3 contains 13 residues. The germline V gene has CDR1 MDHEN and CDR2 SYDVKM. The DNA for the CDR3 is TGTGCCAGCAGTTTATTAGGGAATCAGCCCCAGCATTTT. This codes for CASSLLGNQPQHF.

The chain recombines TRBV2 with TRBJ2-7, with D uncertain. V was cut by 3 bases and J by 6 bases, with 6 bases left in between. Germline V CDR1 and CDR2: SNHLY, FYNNEI. The CDR3 covers 11 residues. CDR3 DNA sequence: TGTGCCAGCAGTGAGGTAGGCGAGCAGTACGTC. Encoded protein: CASSEVGEQYV.

V and J are TRBV5-6 and TRBJ2-1, with 13 nucleotides matching TRBD2. CDR1 and CDR2 from the germline V gene are SGHDT and YYEEEE. This CDR3 has 17 residues. The ends lost 4 bases at V and 1 base at J; junction bases unmatched: 5. The CDR3 is CASSTQLAGGSYNEQFF. The CDR3 nucleotides read TGTGCCAGCAGCACCCAACTAGCGGGGGGGTCCTACAATGAGCAGTTCTTC. The complete variable domain, with remaining parts taken from reference TRBV5-6 and TRBJ2-1, reads DAGVTQSPTHLIKTRGQQVTLRCSPKSGHDTVSWYQQALGQGPQFIFQYYEEEERQRGNFPDRFSGHQFPNYSSELNVNALLLGDSALYLCASSTQLAGGSYNEQFFGPGTRLTVL.

The rearrangement links TRBV18 to TRBJ1-2; D gene unclear. CDR1 KGHSH and CDR2 LQKENI come from the germline V gene. Trimming removed 3 bases from V and 4 bases from J, with 18 bases in between. The CDR3 runs to 16 residues. The CDR3 loop reads CASSPSPTLLGYGYTF. In DNA, the CDR3 is TGTGCCAGCTCACCTTCCCCAACACTACTGGGCTATGGCTACACCTTC.

The chain recombines TRBV3-1 (or the pseudogene TRBV3-2) with TRBJ1-5; D perhaps matches TRBD1 (6 bases). Germline V gene sequence: CDR1 LGHDT, CDR2 YNNKEL (reference sequence). This CDR3 region has 16 residues. V lost 3 bases and J 1 base, leaving 13 bases between the germline ends. The CDR3, as DNA: TGTGCCAGCAGCCAGACTAAGGGGGTGAGCAATCAGCCCCAGCATTTT. This translates into CASSQTKGVSNQPQHF.

This clone showed up just a few times. The gene calls are TRBV2 and TRBJ1-2, with D possibly TRBD1 on 5 matching bases. V shed 2 bases and J shed 8 bases, with 12 bases lying between them. The CDR3 spans 13 residues. Germline CDR1 and CDR2: SNHLY and FYNNEI. The CDR3 loop reads CASSERGPKGYTF. In DNA form, the CDR3 reads TGTGCCAGCAGTGAACGGGGACCGAAGGGCTACACCTTC.

The CDR3 region has the DNA TGTGCCAGCAGCTTAGTTTATAAGGGGGGCTTGGGCACTGAAGCTTTCTTT. Its translation: CASSLVYKGGLGTEAFF. The J gene is TRBJ1-1, the V gene TRBV7-9, with D maybe TRBD1 (6 bases). V dropped 1 base and J dropped 4 bases, with 19 bases sitting between them. The CDR3 runs to 17 residues. Germline CDR1 SEHNR, CDR2 FQNEAQ (reference sequence).

This clone has more than one count but fewer than ten. V and J are TRBV6-5 and TRBJ1-1; D may be TRBD1 (6 bases). The CDR3 has 14 amino acids. The V end lost 5 bases, the J end lost 2 bases, and 12 bases lay between the germline ends. Germline CDR1 reads MNHEY; CDR2 reads SVGAGI. The CDR3 DNA reads as TGTGCCAGCAGTCCTCCGGGGGCTAACACTGAAGCTTTCTTT. Encoded protein: CASSPPGANTEAFF.

The genes are TRBV4-3 and TRBJ1-2, with no clear D. Germline V gene sequence: CDR1 LGHNA, CDR2 YSLEER. The ends were cut back, 1 base at V and 2 bases at J, with 11 bases in the middle. The CDR3 is 15 residues long. The CDR3 nucleotides read TGCGCCAGCAGCCAAGCCCCGTTCTCAAACTATGGCTACACCTTC. Amino acids: CASSQAPFSNYGYTF.

This chain connects TRBV14 to TRBJ2-3; the D gene is possibly TRBD2 (5 bases). The CDR3 has 15 amino acids. The germline V gene encodes CDR1 SGHDN and CDR2 FVKESK. Trimming took 4 bases from V and 1 from J, leaving 12 bases between them. The CDR3 is CASSPGEGGTDTQYF. In DNA form, the CDR3 reads TGTGCCAGCAGCCCCGGTGAGGGCGGCACAGATACGCAGTATTTT.

This chain links TRBV6-2 or TRBV6-3 with TRBJ2-1; no clear D. V lost 6 bases to trimming and J lost 2 bases, with 11 bases between them. From germline, CDR1 is MNHEY and CDR2 SVGEGT. This CDR3 region has 14 residues. The CDR3 bases are TGTGCCAGCAGCCCCGGCGGCGCCTACAATGAGCAGTTCTTC. Its translation: CASSPGGAYNEQFF.

The rearrangement links TRBV11-1 to TRBJ1-5; D unclear. The CDR3 extends over 13 amino acids. Trimming took off 0 bases at V and 5 bases at J, with 5 bases between the two ends. Germline CDR1 and CDR2: SGHAT and FQDESV (reference sequence). In nucleotides, the CDR3 is TGTGCCAGCAGCTTAGCAGGAGATCAGCCCCAGCATTTT. Translating gives CASSLAGDQPQHF.

The V and J genes are TRBV11-2 and TRBJ2-1; no clear D gene. The CDR3 is made up of 14 amino acids. The V end was cut by 0 bases, the J end by 0 bases, with 3 bases between. Germline assignment: CDR1 SGHAT and CDR2 FQNNGV. The CDR3 DNA is TGTGCCAGCAGCTTAGAGAGCTCCTACAATGAGCAGTTCTTC. It is translated as CASSLESSYNEQFF. Filled out from reference TRBV11-2 and TRBJ2-1, the complete variable domain reads EAGVAQSPRYKIIEKRQSVAFWCNPISGHATLYWYQQILGQGPKLLIQFQNNGVVDDSQLPKDRFSAERLKGVDSTLKIQPAKLEDSAVYLCASSLESSYNEQFFGPGTRLTVL.

The rearrangement uses TRBV2 and TRBJ2-5, with 8 bases lining up with TRBD2. The CDR3 contains 14 residues. J gave up 1 base and V 5 bases, and 3 bases lay outside the gene matches. Looked up from germline, CDR1 is SNHLY and CDR2 is FYNNEI. This CDR3 is CASSQTSGQETQYF. The CDR3 DNA sequence: TGTGCCAGCAGTCAAACTAGCGGCCAAGAGACCCAGTACTTC.

In its sample, this clone was seen a few times. The chain combines TRBV30 with TRBJ1-5, with D possibly TRBD1 on 5 matching bases. With 2 bases removed from V and 2 bases from J, the gap between germline ends came to 10 bases. The CDR3 has 14 residues. The germline V gene has CDR1 GTSNPN and CDR2 SVGIG (reference sequence). CDR3 sequence: CAWSQDTGNQPQHF. The DNA of the CDR3 is TGTGCCTGGAGTCAGGACACCGGCAATCAGCCCCAGCATTTT.

The V gene is TRBV7-2, the J gene TRBJ1-6; D unclear. V shed 2 bases and J shed 4 bases, with 9 bases lying between them. Germline CDR1 reads SGHTA; CDR2 reads FQGNSA. CDR3 size: 15 residues. In DNA form, the CDR3 reads TGTGCCAGCAGCTTAAAACAGAATTATAATTCACCCCTCCACTTT. This encodes CASSLKQNYNSPLHF. Drawing the rest from reference TRBV7-2 and TRBJ1-6, the complete variable domain is GAGVSQSPSNKVTEKGKDVELRCDPISGHTALYWYRQSLGQGLEFLIYFQGNSAPDKSGLPSDRFSAERTGGSVSTLTIQRTQQEDSAVYLCASSLKQNYNSPLHFGNGTRLTVT.

The V gene is TRBV19, the J gene TRBJ1-2, with D maybe TRBD1 (6 bases). Germline CDR1 LNHDA, CDR2 SQIVND (reference sequence). V was cut by 7 bases and J by 4 bases, with 19 bases left in between. The CDR3 has 15 amino acids. The CDR3 sequence: CASKDSQEWFYGYTF. In DNA, the CDR3 is TGTGCCAGTAAGGACAGCCAAGAGTGGTTCTATGGCTACACCTTC.

The V call is TRBV6-5, the J call TRBJ2-2; D gene ambiguous. V was pared by 0 bases and J by 1 base, with 9 bases between. CDR3 length: 16 amino acids. CDR1 MNHEY and CDR2 SVGAGI come from the germline V gene. The CDR3 DNA is TGTGCCAGCAGTTACTCATCGAGCGAGAACACCGGGGAGCTGTTTTTT. This codes for CASSYSSSENTGELFF.

The gene calls are TRBV24-1 and TRBJ1-4; no clear D. V shed 0 bases and J shed 8 bases, with 6 bases lying between them. This CDR3 has 13 amino acids. Per the germline V gene, CDR1 is KGHDR and CDR2 is SFDVKD. The CDR3 DNA reads TGTGCCACCAGTGATTTGCAGGAGGAAAAACTGTTTTTT. It specifies CATSDLQEEKLFF.

The genes are TRBV10-3 and TRBJ1-5; unclear D gene. The CDR3 is 15 amino acids. V was pared by 1 base and J by 0 bases, with 7 bases between. Germline CDR1 reads ENHRY; CDR2 reads SYGVKD. DNA for the CDR3: TGTGCCATCAGTGAGTTTGGGAATAGCAATCAGCCCCAGCATTTT. It is translated as CAISEFGNSNQPQHF.

This chain uses TRBV6-5 with TRBJ2-4, with 7 bases that match TRBD1. The CDR3 spans 14 residues. Unmatched junction bases numbered 10, after V lost 6 bases and J lost 8 bases. Per germline, CDR1 MNHEY and CDR2 SVGAGI. As DNA, the CDR3 is TGTGCCAGCAGCTACGACAGGGTTAGGGACATTCAGTACTTC. Translation gives CASSYDRVRDIQYF.

The J gene is TRBJ2-3, the V gene TRBV5-1; D possibly corresponds to TRBD1 (5 bases). The germline V gene encodes CDR1 SGHRS and CDR2 YFSETQ. The CDR3 is made up of 14 amino acids. V was cut by 4 bases and J by 2 bases, with 11 bases left in between. Here the CDR3 reads CASSRIGDTDTQYF. The CDR3 nucleotides read TGCGCCAGCAGCAGGATAGGGGACACAGATACGCAGTATTTT.

This clone appeared a single time. The CDR3 here is CASSPGDRIYEQYV. Here the CDR3 DNA reads TGTGCCAGCAGCCCAGGGGACAGAATTTACGAGCAGTACGTC. The chain joins TRBV7-9 to TRBJ2-7; TRBD1 matches at 7 bases. Germline CDR1 SEHNR, CDR2 FQNEAQ (reference sequence). V was pared by 5 bases and J by 4 bases, with 8 bases of the junction left unmatched. This CDR3 contains 14 residues.

This sequence joins TRBV7-9 and TRBJ2-5; a weak D match, TRBD2 (8 bases). V was clipped by 5 bases and J by 4 bases, with 17 bases between them. This CDR3 region has 15 residues. CDR1 and CDR2 (germline): SEHNR, FQNEAQ (reference sequence). CDR3 sequence: CASSRGGQGGETQYF. CDR3 in DNA: TGTGCCAGCAGCCGGGGGGGCCAGGGGGGAGAGACCCAGTACTTC.

The chain combines TRBV2 with TRBJ2-5, with D perhaps being TRBD1 or TRBD2 (6 bases each). This CDR3 comprises 15 residues. The germline V gene has CDR1 SNHLY and CDR2 FYNNEI. V lost 6 bases, J lost 5 bases, and 19 bases lay in between. The CDR3 is CASRRGDTSGETQYF. CDR3 nucleotide sequence: TGTGCCAGCAGGAGGGGGGATACCTCGGGGGAGACCCAGTACTTC.

The gene calls are TRBV19 and TRBJ2-5, with 10 bases lining up with TRBD2. Germline loops: CDR1 LNHDA, CDR2 SQIVND (reference sequence). The CDR3 contains 15 residues. Losses at the gene ends were 5 bases for V and 2 bases for J; bases not matched to a gene: 5. CDR3 DNA sequence: TGTGCCAGTAGTCCGCGGACTAGCGGACAAGAGACCCAGTACTTC. Amino acids: CASSPRTSGQETQYF.

The chain employs TRBV9 and TRBJ2-1; 11 bases fit TRBD2. The CDR3 has 15 residues. Germline V gene lookup returns CDR1 SGDLS and CDR2 YYNGEE. Trimming cost V 7 bases and J 9 bases; bases outside gene matches: 12. The CDR3, as DNA: TGTGCCAGCGCCGCCCACACTAGCGGGGGTCCTGAGCAGTTCTTC. It specifies CASAAHTSGGPEQFF.

Only a few counts were recorded for this clone. This chain uses TRBV6-2 or TRBV6-3 with TRBJ2-1, with TRBD2 matching over 13 bases. Trimming took 6 bases from V and 9 from J; bases not matched to a gene: 11. The germline V gene encodes CDR1 MNHEY and CDR2 SVGEGT. The CDR3 has 16 residues. The CDR3 protein is CASSTPRTSGGVEQFF. CDR3 bases: TGTGCCAGCAGCACTCCTCGGACTAGCGGGGGAGTTGAGCAGTTCTTC.

The genes are TRBV6-5 and TRBJ1-6; 7 bases agree with TRBD1. The junction had 3 bases not matched to a gene; V was cut back by 0 bases and J by 10 bases. Germline lookup yields CDR1 MNHEY and CDR2 SVGAGI. The CDR3 totals 14 residues. CDR3 coding DNA: TGTGCCAGCAGTTACTCGGGACAGTGGTCACCCCTCCACTTT. Amino acids: CASSYSGQWSPLHF.

J is TRBJ2-1 and V is TRBV10-3; 16 bases map to TRBD2. Germline CDR1 and CDR2: ENHRY and SYGVKD. The junction had 10 bases not matched to a gene; V was cut back by 4 bases and J by 7 bases. The CDR3 runs to 18 residues. The CDR3 region is CAISGGLAGGQTSNEQFF. In DNA, the CDR3 is TGTGCCATCAGTGGGGGACTAGCGGGGGGGCAGACGTCGAATGAGCAGTTCTTC.